These 12 T cell receptor beta chains came from one sample sequenced in a study of blood T cells in healthy people across ages. It was with a sample-barcoded 5' primer and a J-beta primer mix that a second PCR of about 7 to 12 cycles was run. MiXCR, applied by TCRdb to the 5' RACE reads, yields one record per CDR3 protein. The table shows roughly 680,000 distinct CDR3 sequences, with approximately 21% occurring only once. The sequencing sample was made of blood. These receptors were collected from a man in his 70s in good health.

This clonotype was observed a few times. The chain uses TRBV19 and TRBJ2-7, with D hard to call. Between the trimmed V and J ends, which lost 4 bases and 2 bases, there was a span of 15 bases. The length of the CDR3 is 15 residues. Per the germline V gene, CDR1 is LNHDA and CDR2 is SQIVND (reference sequence). The DNA of the CDR3 is TGTGCCAGTAGTACGAACTCCATCGACGCCTACGAGCAGTACTTC. Amino acids: CASSTNSIDAYEQYF.

V usage is TRBV6-2 or TRBV6-3 and J usage is TRBJ2-7; 11 nucleotides agree with TRBD2. The CDR3 is 17 residues long. Germline values: CDR1 MNHEY, CDR2 SVGEGT. V lost 5 bases to trimming and J lost 3 bases; unmatched junction nucleotides: 12. The CDR3 sequence is CASSIRGGLADNYEQYF. CDR3 bases: TGTGCCAGCAGTATACGGGGGGGACTAGCGGATAACTACGAGCAGTACTTC.

This clonotype came up a few times. This chain connects TRBV3-1 to TRBJ2-1; D ambiguous. This CDR3 is built from 14 residues. Germline CDR1 LGHDT, CDR2 YNNKEL (reference sequence). Trimming took off 0 bases at V and 4 bases at J, with 7 bases between the two ends. Written as DNA, the CDR3 is TGTGCCAGCAGCCAAGACGGAGAGTACAATGAGCAGTTCTTC. It specifies CASSQDGEYNEQFF.

The chain carries TRBV7-6 and TRBJ2-7; weak D call: TRBD2 (6 bases). The J call is uncertain, as TRBJ2-1 better fits the DNA end. The length of the CDR3 is 17 residues. From germline, CDR1 is SGHVS and CDR2 FNYEAQ. The CDR3 sequence: CASSLDPGAGTYNEQFF. The CDR3 DNA follows: TGTGCCAGCAGCTTAGATCCGGGAGCGGGCACTTACAATGAGCAGTTCTTC.

This chain links TRBV9 with TRBJ1-2, with TRBD1 matching 9 bases. Germline loops: CDR1 SGDLS, CDR2 YYNGEE. The CDR3 covers 14 residues. The trim removed 1 base at V and 5 bases at J, leaving 3 bases unmatched. DNA for the CDR3: TGTGCCAGCAGCGTACGGGACAGGGAATATGGCTACACCTTC. This codes for CASSVRDREYGYTF.

The chain combines TRBV30 with TRBJ2-7, with 10 bases that match TRBD1. V lost 2 bases and J lost 3; bases outside the gene matches: 4. The CDR3 is made up of 14 amino acids. Looked up from germline, CDR1 is GTSNPN and CDR2 is SVGIG (reference sequence). In nucleotides, the CDR3 is TGTGCCTGGAGTACCGGGACAGGGGACTACGAGCAGTACTTC. This sequence encodes CAWSTGTGDYEQYF.

In DNA, the CDR3 is TGCGCCAGCAGCCAGACAGGGAAAAAGGATGAAAAACTGTTTTTT. It specifies CASSQTGKKDEKLFF. This sequence joins TRBV5-1 and TRBJ1-4; 7 positions agree with TRBD1. Germline loops: CDR1 SGHRS, CDR2 YFSETQ. This CDR3 spans 15 amino acids. Trimming cost V 4 bases and J 6 bases; bases outside gene matches: 9.

The rearrangement joins TRBV7-8 to TRBJ1-2; D may be TRBD1 (5 bases). The CDR3 extends over 14 amino acids. Deletions cut 5 bases from V and 1 base from J, with 11 bases between. From germline, CDR1 is SGHVS and CDR2 FQNEAQ. This CDR3 is CASSPGTINYGYTF. The CDR3 nucleotides are TGTGCCAGCAGCCCTGGGACCATTAACTATGGCTACACCTTC.

There are a few counts of this clonotype. J is TRBJ2-3 and V is TRBV5-6; D may be TRBD1 or TRBD2 (5 bases each). Germline values: CDR1 SGHDT, CDR2 YYEEEE. The ends were cut back, 3 bases at V and 2 bases at J, with 22 bases in the middle. There are 18 residues in the CDR3. The CDR3 coding sequence is TGTGCCAGCAGCTCGTTCACCTATTGGGACGGAGCCACAGATACGCAGTATTTT. Translated, it gives CASSSFTYWDGATDTQYF.

The chain joins TRBV15 to TRBJ2-5, with 10 bases identical to TRBD1. Near its end, the DNA agrees better with TRBJ2-7, so the J call may be wrong. This CDR3 region has 15 residues. CDR1 and CDR2 from the germline V gene are LNHNV and YYDKDF (reference sequence). CDR3 in amino acids: CATSGWTGGIYEQYF. CDR3 coding DNA: TGTGCCACCAGCGGGTGGACAGGGGGAATCTACGAGCAGTACTTC.

This clonotype was detected a few times. The junction departs from the called germline gene at one end, perhaps through a read error. The V and J genes are TRBV5-1 and TRBJ2-5, with D perhaps matching TRBD2 (6 bases). The CDR3 covers 13 residues. Germline V lookup: CDR1 SGHRS, CDR2 YFSETQ. CDR3 protein: CASSLWGDETRYF. In DNA form, the CDR3 reads TGCGCCAGCAGCTTATGGGGGGACGAGACCCGGTACTTC. Complete variable domain (other parts from reference TRBV5-1 and TRBJ2-5): KAGVTQTPRYLIKTRGQQVTLSCSPISGHRSVSWYQQTPGQGLQFLFEYFSETQRNKGNFPGRFSGRQFSNSRSEMNVSTLELGDSALYLCASSLWGDETRYFGPGTRLLVL.

This clonotype was counted only a few times. The chain joins TRBV5-1 to TRBJ2-1, with no clear D. The CDR3 has 15 residues. V shed 4 bases and J shed 5 bases, with 16 bases lying between them. The V gene's germline CDR1 is SGHRS and CDR2 YFSETQ. CDR3 DNA: TGCGCCAGCAGCACCCCTGGCGGTTCACACAATGAGCAGTTCTTC. Residues: CASSTPGGSHNEQFF.